This T cell receptor (beta chain) emerged from a study of CD8+CD57+ T cells in acquired aplastic anemia. Study summary: Around 3.5 ug was the average amount of DNA from sorted CD4+ and CD8+ cells. Study results and limitations: Researchers report that some 31 CD8+ CDR3 sequences appeared in both patients and controls. Patients did not significantly differ from controls in CD8+ Simpson's diversity.

The germline V gene encodes CDR1 SGDLS and CDR2 YYNGEE. V was shortened by 4 bases and J by 14 bases, with 23 bases between the two germline ends. This CDR3 region has 14 residues. Those patients picked for sequencing had displayed CD8+CD57+ cell expansion on flow cytometry. Details on this clonotype: Antigen unknown.

The study profiled TCR beta VDJ and CDR3 using genomic DNA as template. TCRdb recomputed calls from the reads with MiXCR, one row per CDR3 protein. The sample includes about 260,000 distinct CDR3 sequences, 65% to 90% seen only once; the top ten take 40% to 55%. The sequence came from a human donor with aplastic anemia. Sequencing was carried out using sorted CD4+, CD8+, or CD8+CD57+ T cells (not recorded which) from PBMCs. V is TRBV9 and J is TRBJ2-3, with a possible D match to TRBD2 (5 bases). CDR3 loop: CASSSAGGPVEPYF. The CDR3 DNA is TGTGCCAGCAGCTCCGCGGGTGGTCCAGTTGAGCCGTATTTT. The full variable domain, completed using reference TRBV9 and TRBJ2-3, is DSGVTQTPKHLITATGQRVTLRCSPRSGDLSVYWYQQSLDQGLQFLIQYYNGEERAKGNILERFSAQQFPDLHSELNLSSLELGDSALYFCASSSAGGPVEPYFGPGTRLTVL.